What follows is one T cell receptor (beta chain) and its context. This sample was taken from a study of T cell changes during pregnancy in multiple sclerosis. The data were produced by immunoSEQ multiplex PCR, yet TCRdb's version contains in-frame clones alone and is incomplete. The sample consists of over 50,000 clones, 80% to 90% of them appearing once. V was clipped by 5 bases and J by 5 bases; unmatched bases: 8. Germline V CDR1 and CDR2: SEHNR, FQNEAQ (reference sequence). The CDR3 is 15 residues long. The V call is TRBV7-9, the J call TRBJ2-7, with 11 bases that match TRBD2. The sample comprised peripheral blood from another person, used as feeder cells. The clonotype originates from a human donor whose cells served as feeder cells for cultures in a pregnancy study. The CDR3 region has the DNA TGTGCCAGCAGCCCCGGGACTAGCGGCACAGACGAGCAGTACTTC. Protein sequence: CASSPGTSGTDEQYF.